The next 30 T cell receptor beta chains were all read from a single sample in a study of blood T cell repertoires in COVID-19. Clones were sequenced by immunoSEQ multiplex PCR, and TCRdb holds only the in-frame ones, with some missing. The repertoire holds more than 140,000 clones, with around 80% as singletons. The material sequenced was peripheral blood. Source of these receptors: a woman aged 45-59 years in a cohort sampled during active or convalescent COVID-19.

The rearrangement joins TRBV5-1 to TRBJ2-1; 9 bases agree with TRBD2. With 4 bases clipped from V and 0 bases from J, the junction kept 5 bases outside the gene matches. The CDR3 consists of 16 residues. Germline assignment: CDR1 SGHRS and CDR2 YFSETQ. The CDR3 reads CASSAVAGVSYNEQFF. The CDR3 coding sequence is TGCGCCAGCAGCGCCGTAGCGGGGGTCTCCTACAATGAGCAGTTCTTC.

V is TRBV29-1 and J is TRBJ2-7, with D possibly matching TRBD2 (6 bases). Germline CDR1 SQVTM, CDR2 ANQGSEA. This CDR3 region has 15 residues. Trimming left V 5 bases short and J 1 base short, with 18 bases between. CDR3 nucleotides: TGCAGCGTTTTGCGGGGTGTTGGGGGGTCCTACGAGCAGTACTTC. Translation gives CSVLRGVGGSYEQYF.

The rearrangement links TRBV9 to TRBJ1-4, with 7 nucleotides matching TRBD1. V lost 0 bases to trimming and J lost 4 bases; unmatched junction nucleotides: 6. The CDR3 spans 16 residues. Germline values: CDR1 SGDLS, CDR2 YYNGEE. The CDR3: CASSVDGGGINEKLFF. The CDR3 DNA sequence: TGTGCCAGCAGCGTAGATGGAGGGGGCATTAATGAAAAACTGTTTTTT.

This chain connects TRBV2 to TRBJ1-6; 7 nucleotides align to TRBD1. CDR1 is SNHLY and CDR2 is FYNNEI in the germline V gene. CDR3 length equals 13 residues. The V segment lost 4 bases and the J segment 9 bases; nucleotides outside the gene matches: 3. The CDR3 here is CASSAGGRSPLHF. DNA for the CDR3: TGTGCCAGCAGTGCAGGGGGACGTTCACCCCTCCACTTT. The full variable domain, completed using reference TRBV2 and TRBJ1-6, is EPEVTQTPSHQVTQMGQEVILRCVPISNHLYFYWYRQILGQKVEFLVSFYNNEISEKSEIFDDQFSVERPDGSNFTLKIRSTKLEDSAMYFCASSAGGRSPLHFGNGTRLTVT.

The chain employs TRBV6-5 and TRBJ1-4; 9 nucleotides agree with TRBD1. This CDR3 comprises 15 residues. Germline CDR1 is MNHEY and CDR2 is SVGAGI. Trimming removed 0 bases from V and 8 bases from J; junction bases left unmatched: 4. Here the CDR3 reads CASSYSGTGTEKLFF. In DNA, the CDR3 is TGTGCCAGCAGTTACTCCGGGACAGGGACCGAAAAACTGTTTTTT.

J is TRBJ2-5 and V is TRBV4-1; D uncertain. The CDR3 sequence is 14 residues long. Germline V gene data show CDR1 as MGHRA and CDR2 as YSYEKL. V lost 1 base and J 4 bases, leaving 10 bases between the germline ends. This CDR3 is CASSQGSVLETQYF. CDR3 nucleotides: TGCGCCAGCAGCCAAGGGTCGGTCTTAGAGACCCAGTACTTC.

V usage is TRBV6-5 and J usage is TRBJ2-5, with a possible D match to TRBD1 (5 bases). V was trimmed by 0 bases and J by 5 bases, leaving 13 bases between them. Germline CDR1 and CDR2: MNHEY and SVGAGI. The CDR3 runs 15 residues. The CDR3 bases are TGTGCCAGCAGTTACTCGTCTGCAGGGTGGGAGACCCAGTACTTC. It is translated as CASSYSSAGWETQYF.

The chain has TRBV24-1 and TRBJ2-3, with a tentative D call TRBD2 (6 bases). The CDR3 has 12 residues. V was trimmed by 9 bases and J by 0 bases, leaving 6 bases between them. The V gene's germline CDR1 is KGHDR and CDR2 SFDVKD. CDR3 sequence (DNA): TGTGCCACCGGGGGGAGCACAGATACGCAGTATTTT. Translation: CATGGSTDTQYF.

The table lists this clone with a few counts. This rearrangement joins TRBV7-9 to TRBJ1-4; D perhaps matches TRBD1 (5 bases). Germline V gene lookup returns CDR1 SEHNR and CDR2 FQNEAQ (reference sequence). Trimming took off 2 bases at V and 6 bases at J, with 16 bases between the two ends. This CDR3 contains 16 residues. CDR3 amino acids: CASSLYQTVNDEKLFF. CDR3 bases: TGTGCCAGCAGCTTATATCAGACAGTTAACGATGAAAAACTGTTTTTT.

V is TRBV6-5 and J is TRBJ1-2, with 7 positions matching TRBD1. Losses at the gene ends were 5 bases for V and 7 bases for J; bases not matched to a gene: 10. The CDR3 consists of 14 residues. Germline CDR1 and CDR2: MNHEY and SVGAGI. The CDR3: CASSNDPRDSGYTF. The CDR3 coding sequence is TGTGCCAGCAGTAACGACCCCAGGGACAGTGGCTACACCTTC.

The rearrangement uses TRBV5-5 and TRBJ1-4, with a possible D match to TRBD1 (5 bases). This CDR3 spans 13 amino acids. Germline CDR1 SGHKS, CDR2 YYEKEE (reference sequence). V lost 1 base to trimming and J lost 12 bases, with 13 bases between them. CDR3 sequence: CASSLWGDGELFF. The CDR3 coding sequence is TGTGCCAGCAGCTTGTGGGGGGACGGAGAACTGTTTTTT.

This clone has ten or more counts. This sequence joins TRBV6-2 or TRBV6-3 and TRBJ2-5, with 13 bases that match TRBD2. CDR3 length: 19 amino acids. Trimming removed 5 bases from V and 5 bases from J; junction bases left unmatched: 17. Germline-derived CDR1 and CDR2 are MNHEY and SVGEGT. This chain's CDR3 is CASSGAGGLAGVVRETQYF. The CDR3, as DNA: TGTGCCAGCAGTGGAGCCGGTGGACTAGCGGGGGTAGTGAGGGAGACCCAGTACTTC.

The rearrangement uses TRBV9 and TRBJ1-2; 8 bases map to TRBD1. J gave up 5 bases and V 1 base, and 4 bases lay outside the gene matches. CDR1 and CDR2 (germline): SGDLS, YYNGEE. This CDR3 is 14 amino acids long. The CDR3 bases are TGTGCCAGCAGCGTACAGGGGGCTCGGTATGGCTACACCTTC. It codes for CASSVQGARYGYTF.

The V and J genes are TRBV2 and TRBJ1-6, with 8 bases lining up with TRBD1. The CDR3 sequence is 15 residues long. J lost 1 base, V lost 7 bases, and 3 bases had no gene match. Germline lookup yields CDR1 SNHLY and CDR2 FYNNEI. The CDR3 coding sequence is TGTGCCAGCACCGGGGACAGGTCCTATAATTCACCCCTCCACTTT. Protein product: CASTGDRSYNSPLHF. Combining the CDR3 with reference TRBV2 and TRBJ1-6 gives the whole variable domain EPEVTQTPSHQVTQMGQEVILRCVPISNHLYFYWYRQILGQKVEFLVSFYNNEISEKSEIFDDQFSVERPDGSNFTLKIRSTKLEDSAMYFCASTGDRSYNSPLHFGNGTRLTVT.

CDR3 loop: CASRGMGYEQYF. The CDR3 nucleotides are TGTGCCAGCCGCGGGATGGGCTACGAGCAGTACTTC. V usage is TRBV12-3 or TRBV12-4 and J usage is TRBJ2-7, with D perhaps matching TRBD2 (6 bases). Trimming left V 8 bases short and J 3 bases short, with 11 bases between. The CDR3 length is 12 residues.

This chain joins TRBV19 and TRBJ1-5, with D maybe TRBD1 (6 bases). Trimming cost V 6 bases and J 9 bases, with 33 bases left between them. From germline, CDR1 is LNHDA and CDR2 SQIVND (reference sequence). The CDR3 runs 19 residues. CDR3 in amino acids: CASRRRRDITQSAVWPQHF. CDR3 nucleotide sequence: TGTGCCAGTAGGAGAAGACGGGACATTACTCAATCAGCGGTTTGGCCCCAGCATTTT.

This clone was observed a few times. The chain combines TRBV6-1 with TRBJ2-7; 9 bases agree with TRBD2. V gave up 2 bases and J gave up 9 bases; unmatched junction bases: 5. Germline lookup yields CDR1 MNHNS and CDR2 SASEGT. The CDR3 runs to 13 residues. The CDR3 region is CASSERAGGPQYF. DNA for the CDR3: TGTGCCAGCAGTGAACGAGCGGGGGGACCGCAGTACTTC.

The chain couples TRBV30 to TRBJ2-1; 12 bases match TRBD2. The length of the CDR3 is 14 residues. V lost 4 bases and J lost 4; bases outside the gene matches: 2. Germline-derived CDR1 and CDR2 are GTSNPN and SVGIG (reference sequence). In DNA form, the CDR3 reads TGTGCCTGGACCGGACTAGCGGGGTACAATGAGCAGTTCTTC. Translation gives CAWTGLAGYNEQFF.

The V and J genes are TRBV15 and TRBJ1-5; 9 positions match TRBD1. CDR1 is LNHNV and CDR2 is YYDKDF in the germline V gene (reference sequence). The CDR3 runs to 16 residues. Trimming removed 6 bases from V and 2 bases from J; junction bases left unmatched: 8. In DNA, the CDR3 is TGTGCCACCAGTCAGCCGGGACAGGGTGGCAATCAGCCCCAGCATTTT. Translating it yields CATSQPGQGGNQPQHF.

This clone was counted a single time. The chain couples TRBV28 to TRBJ1-5, with D tentatively TRBD1 (5 bases). The germline V gene has CDR1 MDHEN and CDR2 SYDVKM. Trimming stripped 8 bases from V and 6 bases from J, with 11 bases between. There are 12 residues in the CDR3. In DNA form, the CDR3 reads TGTGCCAGCGCAACGGGGGGTCAGCCCCAGCATTTT. It is translated as CASATGGQPQHF.

The chain links TRBV27 to TRBJ2-2; weak D call: TRBD2 (6 bases). The CDR3 runs to 14 residues. CDR1 is MNHEY, CDR2 SMNVEV, per germline (reference sequence). In DNA form, the CDR3 reads TGTGCTACGGAGGGCGGGGCAAGGACCGGGGAGCTGTTTTTT. Amino acid sequence: CATEGGARTGELFF.

Note on this clone: Mismatch with germline at one junction end may stem from a read error. J is TRBJ1-1 and V is TRBV2; weak D call: TRBD1 (6 bases). From germline, CDR1 is SNHLY and CDR2 FYNNEI. The CDR3 spans 14 residues. The CDR3 spells CASSVHRENAEAFF. The CDR3 region has the DNA TGTGCCAGCAGTGTCCACAGGGAGAACGCTGAAGCTTTCTTT.

The rearrangement uses TRBV12-3 or TRBV12-4 and TRBJ1-2; weak D call: TRBD1 (6 bases). CDR3 size: 13 residues. Trimming took off 5 bases at V and 8 bases at J, with 15 bases between the two ends. CDR3 in amino acids: CASSLDRKGGYTF. The CDR3 coding sequence is TGTGCCAGCAGTCTGGACAGAAAGGGGGGCTACACCTTC.

The chain has TRBV30 and TRBJ1-1, with D hard to call. This CDR3 has 13 amino acids. Germline V gene lookup returns CDR1 GTSNPN and CDR2 SVGIG (reference sequence). Trimming stripped 0 bases from V and 3 bases from J, with 8 bases between. The CDR3 reads CAWSVQEDTEAFF. The CDR3 region has the DNA TGTGCCTGGAGTGTACAAGAGGACACTGAAGCTTTCTTT.

The CDR3 sequence is CASSLGQGDHYGYTF. Here the CDR3 DNA reads TGTGCCAGCTCACTAGGACAGGGAGACCACTATGGCTACACCTTC. The V call is TRBV18, the J call TRBJ1-2, with 8 bases lining up with TRBD1. J lost 3 bases, V lost 4 bases, and 7 bases had no gene match. Germline CDR1 and CDR2: KGHSH and LQKENI. CDR3 length: 15 amino acids.

This chain uses TRBV5-1 with TRBJ2-2, with a weak D call TRBD2 (6 bases). The CDR3 length is 16 residues. Trimming removed 4 bases at V and 4 bases at J, with 17 bases between. Germline lookup yields CDR1 SGHRS and CDR2 YFSETQ. The CDR3, as DNA: TGCGCCAGCAGCCCCCCGGTGGCGGGGCTCACCGGGGAGCTGTTTTTT. This codes for CASSPPVAGLTGELFF.

This rearrangement joins TRBV29-1 to TRBJ2-3, with D tentatively TRBD1 (6 bases). Germline V gene data show CDR1 as SQVTM and CDR2 as ANQGSEA. Trimming stripped 0 bases from V and 1 base from J, with 14 bases between. This CDR3 contains 16 residues. The CDR3 reads CSVEDLQGKGTDTQYF. The CDR3 DNA reads TGCAGCGTTGAAGATCTACAGGGTAAGGGCACAGATACGCAGTATTTT.

The chain carries TRBV4-3 and TRBJ1-3, with a weak D call TRBD1 (6 bases). With 4 bases removed from V and 4 bases from J, the gap between germline ends came to 14 bases. CDR3 length: 15 residues. Per germline, CDR1 LGHNA and CDR2 YSLEER. CDR3 coding DNA: TGCGCCAGCAGCCGGGAGGGGGAGTCGGGAAACACCATATATTTT. This gives the protein CASSREGESGNTIYF.

The chain combines TRBV30 with TRBJ1-2; possibly TRBD1 for D (6 bases). Germline values: CDR1 GTSNPN, CDR2 SVGIG (reference sequence). V was shortened by 3 bases and J by 5 bases, with 13 bases between the two germline ends. This CDR3 comprises 13 residues. CDR3 DNA: TGTGCCTGGAGCCGAGACAGGCCTTATGGCTACACCTTC. It translates to CAWSRDRPYGYTF. Together with reference TRBV30 and TRBJ1-2, the CDR3 gives the full variable domain: SQTIHQWPATLVQPVGSPLSLECTVEGTSNPNLYWYRQAAGRGLQLLFYSVGIGQISSEVPQNLSASRPQDRQFILSSKKLLLSDSGFYLCAWSRDRPYGYTFGSGTRLTVV.

The chain combines TRBV12-3 or TRBV12-4 with TRBJ2-7; no clear D gene. CDR3 length: 13 amino acids. V was pared by 6 bases and J by 0 bases, with 9 bases between. CDR3 in DNA: TGTGCCAGCAGACGAGAGAGCTCCTACGAGCAGTACTTC. Translation gives CASRRESSYEQYF.